The next 16 T cell receptor beta chains were all read from a single sample in a study of long-term antiretroviral therapy in people with HIV (dated by TCRdb to 2021 to 2024). The immunoSEQ hsTCRB v3.0 assay was used at survey level resolution for TRB variable region sequencing. In its TCRdb copy, this immuneACCESS table keeps in-frame sequences only and misses some clones. Where compared with another copy, unresolved V genes explain less than half of these, and the others have no known cause. The sample includes roughly 12,000 clones, with roughly 80% observed a single time. Jointly, the top ten make up 13% of the sample. The sample consisted of unsorted PBMCs, taken 1.2 years after starting antiretroviral therapy. These receptors all stem from a man in his forties or fifties with HIV.

The chain has TRBV11-3 and TRBJ2-2, with D maybe TRBD2 (6 bases). V was shortened by 5 bases and J by 7 bases, with 14 bases between the two germline ends. Germline CDR1 and CDR2: SGHNT and YENEEA. The CDR3 consists of 14 residues. CDR3 region: CASSLRGFSGELFF. The DNA of the CDR3 is TGTGCCAGCAGCCTTCGGGGGTTTAGCGGGGAGCTGTTTTTT. Combining the CDR3 with reference TRBV11-3 and TRBJ2-2 gives the whole variable domain EAGVVQSPRYKIIEKKQPVAFWCNPISGHNTLYWYLQNLGQGPELLIRYENEEAVDDSQLPKDRFSAERLKGVDSTLKIQPAELGDSAVYLCASSLRGFSGELFFGEGSRLTVL.

The chain is built from TRBV6-5 and TRBJ1-2; TRBD1 might be the D (5 bases). This CDR3 has 15 residues. Germline V gene lookup returns CDR1 MNHEY and CDR2 SVGAGI. V was clipped by 5 bases and J by 3 bases, with 16 bases between them. In DNA, the CDR3 is TGTGCCAGCAGTCCACTCGGGGAAGGGGACTATGGCTACACCTTC. Residues: CASSPLGEGDYGYTF.

The V call is TRBV7-6, the J call TRBJ2-3, with 15 bases identical to TRBD2. V shed 5 bases and J 5 bases; nucleotides not matched to a gene: 14. The CDR3 spans 19 residues. CDR1 and CDR2 from the germline V gene are SGHVS and FNYEAQ. The CDR3, as DNA: TGTGCCAGCAGCGAGGGACTAGCGGGGGGCCGGAGGGAGGAAGATACGCAGTATTTT. It translates to CASSEGLAGGRREEDTQYF.

This clone was found once. This chain connects TRBV10-3 to TRBJ2-2, with 7 bases identical to TRBD1. CDR1 and CDR2 from the germline V gene are ENHRY and SYGVKD. This CDR3 contains 16 residues. V was clipped by 6 bases and J by 1 base; unmatched bases: 8. Here the CDR3 DNA reads TGTGCCATCAGCCGAGAGACAGGGTGGAACACCGGGGAGCTGTTTTTT. Its protein is CAISRETGWNTGELFF.

This clone occurred a few times. The chain has TRBV5-8 and TRBJ1-1, with D unresolved. The CDR3 has 13 residues. Trimming cost V 0 bases and J 1 base, with 4 bases left between them. Germline V gene sequence: CDR1 SGHTS, CDR2 YDEGEE. The CDR3 here is CASSLAGNTEAFF. DNA for the CDR3: TGTGCCAGCAGCTTGGCTGGGAACACTGAAGCTTTCTTT.

This chain connects TRBV5-1 to TRBJ2-7, with 8 bases lining up with TRBD1. Germline CDR1 is SGHRS and CDR2 is YFSETQ. The CDR3 extends over 15 amino acids. J gave up 4 bases and V 3 bases, and 9 bases lay outside the gene matches. This chain's CDR3 is CASSSQGGPLYEQYF. The CDR3 nucleotides are TGCGCCAGCAGCTCACAGGGGGGACCCCTTTACGAGCAGTACTTC.

Here the CDR3 DNA reads TGTGCCAGCAGTACAGGGAATGAAAAACTGTTTTTT. This encodes CASSTGNEKLFF. This chain uses TRBV27 with TRBJ1-4; TRBD1 might be the D (6 bases). V was pared by 5 bases and J by 5 bases, with 6 bases between. Germline loops: CDR1 MNHEY, CDR2 SMNVEV (reference sequence). The CDR3 runs to 12 residues.

This chain uses TRBV27 with TRBJ1-2, with 11 positions matching TRBD1. Germline CDR1 and CDR2: MNHEY and SMNVEV (reference sequence). V was pared by 4 bases and J by 4 bases, with 5 bases of the junction left unmatched. This CDR3 region has 15 residues. As DNA, the CDR3 is TGTGCCAGCAGTTGGACAGGGGGCCTCGGCTATGGCTACACCTTC. Protein: CASSWTGGLGYGYTF.

This clone was counted a few times. The chain has TRBV4-3 and TRBJ2-7, with D possibly being TRBD1 (6 bases). Germline CDR1 reads LGHNA; CDR2 reads YSLEER. The ends were cut back, 2 bases at V and 6 bases at J, with 17 bases in the middle. The CDR3 consists of 15 residues. The CDR3, as DNA: TGCGCCAGCAGCCAATCATCAGGGGCAGGGGTCGAGCAGTACTTC. This encodes CASSQSSGAGVEQYF.

J is TRBJ2-1 and V is TRBV4-3; 7 nucleotides align to TRBD1. Germline V gene data show CDR1 as LGHNA and CDR2 as YSLEER. The CDR3 spans 17 residues. Unmatched junction bases numbered 11, after V lost 1 base and J lost 5 bases. The CDR3 nucleotides read TGCGCCAGCAGCCAAGCTCTACAGGGGCTCACCCACAATGAGCAGTTCTTC. It yields the protein CASSQALQGLTHNEQFF.

The chain has TRBV30 and TRBJ1-1; TRBD1 might be the D (6 bases). Germline-derived CDR1 and CDR2 are GTSNPN and SVGIG (reference sequence). Trimming cost V 3 bases and J 4 bases, with 15 bases left between them. The CDR3 is made up of 14 amino acids. CDR3 nucleotide sequence: TGTGCCTGGAGCTCAGGGACACGCTCCACTGAAGCTTTCTTT. Protein product: CAWSSGTRSTEAFF.

The chain combines TRBV10-2 with TRBJ2-1, with 8 positions matching TRBD1. The CDR3 sequence is 13 residues long. Trimming cost V 3 bases and J 7 bases; bases outside gene matches: 2. Per germline, CDR1 WSHSY and CDR2 SAAADI. CDR3 DNA: TGCGCCAGCAGTGACCAGGGGGCGAATGAGCAGTTCTTC. Its protein product is CASSDQGANEQFF.

The V call is TRBV5-4, the J call TRBJ2-7; no reliable D call. Germline CDR1 SGHNT, CDR2 YYREEE (reference sequence). The germline V and J ends were trimmed by 0 bases and 6 bases, with 4 bases remaining between them. The CDR3 length is 11 residues. The CDR3 bases are TGTGCCAGCAGCTTGGCAGGCGAGCAGTACTTC. Its protein product is CASSLAGEQYF.

Relative to its sample, this clone is medium-sized. The chain joins TRBV6-6 to TRBJ1-5, with a weak D call TRBD1 (5 bases). CDR3 length: 14 residues. CDR1 is MNHNY, CDR2 SVGAGI, per germline (reference sequence). Trimming cost V 6 bases and J 4 bases, with 13 bases left between them. The CDR3 loop is CASSPGDGNQPQHF. In DNA, the CDR3 is TGTGCCAGCAGCCCCGGGGACGGAAATCAGCCCCAGCATTTT.

The rearrangement links TRBV7-9 to TRBJ2-7, with 9 bases fitting TRBD1. Germline V gene lookup returns CDR1 SEHNR and CDR2 FQNEAQ (reference sequence). The CDR3 sequence is 15 residues long. With V trimmed by 4 bases and J by 3 bases, 7 bases remained unmatched. CDR3 loop: CASSSRTGEDYEQYF. As DNA, the CDR3 is TGTGCCAGCAGCTCCCGGACAGGGGAAGACTACGAGCAGTACTTC.

The genes are TRBV27 and TRBJ2-7; D unclear. Germline V CDR1 and CDR2: MNHEY, SMNVEV (reference sequence). The germline V and J ends were trimmed by 0 bases and 3 bases, with 6 bases remaining between them. The length of the CDR3 is 13 residues. This chain's CDR3 is CASSLSSVYEQYF. The CDR3 DNA is TGTGCCAGCAGTTTATCGTCAGTCTACGAGCAGTACTTC.